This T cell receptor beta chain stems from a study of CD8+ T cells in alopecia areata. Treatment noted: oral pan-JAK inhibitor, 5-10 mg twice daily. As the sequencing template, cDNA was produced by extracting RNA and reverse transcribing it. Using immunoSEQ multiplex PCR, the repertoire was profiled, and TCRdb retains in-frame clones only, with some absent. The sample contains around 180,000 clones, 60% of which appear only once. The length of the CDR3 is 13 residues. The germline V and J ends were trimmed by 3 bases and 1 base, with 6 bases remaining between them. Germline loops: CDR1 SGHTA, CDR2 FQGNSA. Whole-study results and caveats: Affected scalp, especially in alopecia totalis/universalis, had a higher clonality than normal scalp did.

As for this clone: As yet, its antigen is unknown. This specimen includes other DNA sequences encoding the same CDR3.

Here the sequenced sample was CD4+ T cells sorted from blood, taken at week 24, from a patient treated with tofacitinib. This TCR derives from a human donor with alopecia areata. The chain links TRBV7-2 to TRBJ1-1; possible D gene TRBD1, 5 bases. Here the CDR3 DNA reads TGTGCCAGCAGCTTGGGACGGAACACTGAAGCTTTCTTT. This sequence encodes CASSLGRNTEAFF.